The T cell receptor beta chain under discussion was sequenced for a study of blood T cell repertoires in COVID-19. Study information: PBMCs, B-cell-depleted T cells, or T cells provided the cDNA or gDNA that made up the material.

The authors' processing: Estimates of nucleated cell counts were drawn from the amplification of reference gene primers. Here immunoSEQ multiplex PCR was the method, and the copy in TCRdb shows in-frame clones only, minus some. V and J calls and clone size come straight from that table; D and trimming were deduced from the DNA. The table shows around 310,000 clones, with about nine tenths occurring only once. The CDR3 has 15 residues. Trimming pared 0 bases from V and 8 bases from J, leaving 14 bases between. CDR1 is SGHNT, CDR2 YENEEA, per germline. Enrolled through a virtual design, the participants were between roughly 18 and 90 years of age and came from 24 US areas. Participant-reported clinical history was the basis for cohort assignment.

This receptor was identified in a woman aged 25 to 45 who had recovered from COVID-19. This chain connects TRBV11-3 to TRBJ2-1; weak D call: TRBD1 (5 bases). The sample consisted of PBMCs or T cells enriched from blood (not recorded which). CDR3 loop: CASSLEGRPGHEQFF. The CDR3 coding sequence is TGTGCCAGCAGCTTAGAGGGGCGCCCCGGACATGAGCAGTTCTTC.